These 31 T cell receptor beta chains share one sample of origin, sequenced in a study of CD8+ T cells in alopecia areata. Extracted from the samples, RNA was reverse transcribed into cDNA to serve as the sequencing template. Measured with immunoSEQ multiplex PCR; TCRdb has only the in-frame clones, and not every one. The sample yields about 180,000 clones, roughly 70% seen once. This specimen consisted of CD8+ T cells sorted from blood, obtained at week 0. These receptors were obtained from a human donor with alopecia areata.

This chain connects TRBV15 to TRBJ1-2, with TRBD1 identical over 9 bases. With V trimmed by 5 bases and J by 4 bases, 11 bases remained unmatched. The V gene's germline CDR1 is LNHNV and CDR2 YYDKDF (reference sequence). The CDR3 covers 16 residues. In DNA, the CDR3 is TGTGCCACCAGCGACCCGGGACAGGGCCCTTTCTATGGCTACACCTTC. Translation: CATSDPGQGPFYGYTF.

This sequence joins TRBV4-1 and TRBJ1-1; D possibly corresponds to TRBD1 (5 bases). This CDR3 region has 13 residues. CDR1 is MGHRA, CDR2 YSYEKL, per germline. V lost 4 bases to trimming and J lost 5 bases, with 11 bases between them. The CDR3 loop reads CASSRQGLTEAFF. CDR3 bases: TGCGCCAGCAGCCGCCAGGGATTGACTGAAGCTTTCTTT.

The V gene is TRBV4-1, the J gene TRBJ2-7, with unresolved D. The germline gives CDR1 MGHRA, CDR2 YSYEKL. This CDR3 region has 13 residues. V lost 1 base to trimming and J lost 3 bases, with 7 bases between them. The DNA of the CDR3 is TGCGCCAGCAGCCAAGGGACCGACTACGAGCAGTACTTC. It specifies CASSQGTDYEQYF.

This sequence joins TRBV6-5 and TRBJ2-7; possible D gene TRBD1, 7 bases. The ends were cut back, 7 bases at V and 1 base at J, with 11 bases in the middle. The CDR3 is 13 residues long. Germline lookup yields CDR1 MNHEY and CDR2 SVGAGI. CDR3 sequence reads: CASTPGGSYEQYF. For the CDR3, the DNA is TGTGCCAGCACCCCAGGGGGGTCCTACGAGCAGTACTTC.

The chain uses TRBV20-1 and TRBJ2-3; TRBD2 might be the D (6 bases). Germline V gives CDR1 DFQATT, CDR2 SNEGSKA (reference sequence). The CDR3 has 11 residues. The V gene lost 6 bases and the J gene lost 9 bases, with 13 bases spanning the gap. CDR3 coding DNA: TGCAGTGCCCGGAGGGAGCTGACGCAGTATTTT. It translates to CSARRELTQYF.

The chain couples TRBV5-1 to TRBJ2-1, with D possibly matching TRBD2 (5 bases). The V and J ends lost 3 bases and 2 bases respectively, with 12 bases between them. The CDR3 runs 15 residues. Per germline, CDR1 SGHRS and CDR2 YFSETQ. The chain's CDR3 is CASSSAPRAYNEQFF. CDR3 in DNA: TGCGCCAGCAGCTCGGCCCCGCGGGCCTACAATGAGCAGTTCTTC. Variable domain in full (rest from reference TRBV5-1 and TRBJ2-1): KAGVTQTPRYLIKTRGQQVTLSCSPISGHRSVSWYQQTPGQGLQFLFEYFSETQRNKGNFPGRFSGRQFSNSRSEMNVSTLELGDSALYLCASSSAPRAYNEQFFGPGTRLTVL.

The chain couples TRBV27 to TRBJ2-3; either TRBD1 or TRBD2 may supply D (5 bases each). From germline, CDR1 is MNHEY and CDR2 SMNVEV (reference sequence). The V end lost 6 bases, the J end lost 5 bases, and 21 bases lay between the germline ends. The CDR3 contains 16 residues. CDR3 residues: CASSWAGGPIQDTQYF. CDR3 sequence (DNA): TGTGCCAGCAGCTGGGCTGGGGGACCAATTCAAGATACGCAGTATTTT.

The rearrangement links TRBV5-5 to TRBJ1-1, with a tentative D call TRBD1 (5 bases). The ends were cut back, 3 bases at V and 11 bases at J, with 23 bases in the middle. The CDR3 loop spans 15 amino acids. Germline V CDR1 and CDR2: SGHKS, YYEKEE (reference sequence). CDR3 residues: CASSSGGLGPRVAFF. In DNA form, the CDR3 reads TGTGCCAGCAGCTCAGGAGGGTTGGGGCCCCGTGTGGCTTTCTTT.

The CDR3 nucleotides are TGTGCCAGCAGCCGAGATCTTTGGAGCAATTCACCCCTCCACTTT. It encodes CASSRDLWSNSPLHF. This rearrangement joins TRBV7-6 to TRBJ1-6; D not resolved. V lost 5 bases to trimming and J lost 7 bases, with 15 bases between them. Germline V CDR1 and CDR2: SGHVS, FNYEAQ. CDR3 length equals 15 residues.

This clone was counted once. The V call is TRBV5-6, the J call TRBJ1-1; the D gene is possibly TRBD1 (5 bases). Trimming took 0 bases from V and 13 from J, leaving 16 bases between them. Germline assignment: CDR1 SGHDT and CDR2 YYEEEE. The CDR3 runs 13 residues. The CDR3 sequence is CASSLGVGTFGFF. In nucleotides, the CDR3 is TGTGCCAGCAGCTTGGGGGTGGGGACGTTTGGTTTCTTT.

CDR3 sequence: CASSNPRTGGSNAYEQYF. CDR3 bases: TGTGCCAGCAGCAATCCCCGAACAGGGGGGTCTAATGCCTACGAGCAGTACTTC. The chain links TRBV7-9 to TRBJ2-7; 8 nucleotides match TRBD1. This CDR3 contains 18 residues. V gave up 5 bases and J gave up 2 bases; unmatched junction bases: 17. Germline lookup yields CDR1 SEHNR and CDR2 FQNEAQ (reference sequence).

This chain connects TRBV20-1 to TRBJ1-1; 10 positions agree with TRBD1. Germline values: CDR1 DFQATT, CDR2 SNEGSKA (reference sequence). This CDR3 has 11 amino acids. The CDR3 sequence is CGTGENTEAFF. CDR3 bases: TGCGGGACAGGGGAGAACACTGAAGCTTTCTTT.

The rearrangement links TRBV15 to TRBJ1-1; TRBD1 matches at 7 bases. The CDR3 spans 15 residues. Germline lookup yields CDR1 LNHNV and CDR2 YYDKDF (reference sequence). Losses at the gene ends were 2 bases for V and 4 bases for J; bases not matched to a gene: 7. This chain's CDR3 is CATSRLTGVGTEAFF. The CDR3, as DNA: TGTGCCACCAGCAGACTCACAGGGGTTGGCACTGAAGCTTTCTTT.

This clone was seen a few times. The J gene is TRBJ2-1, the V gene TRBV7-9; possible D gene TRBD2, 7 bases. The germline V gene encodes CDR1 SEHNR and CDR2 FQNEAQ (reference sequence). The CDR3 is 15 residues long. V was clipped by 3 bases and J by 2 bases, with 11 bases between them. The CDR3 reads CASSFRGAPYNEQFF. DNA of the CDR3: TGTGCCAGCAGCTTTCGGGGGGCCCCCTACAATGAGCAGTTCTTC.

This clone was seen a handful of times. The chain is built from TRBV25-1 and TRBJ1-2; 7 nucleotides align to TRBD1. V gave up 11 bases and J gave up 6 bases; unmatched junction bases: 9. The CDR3 consists of 12 residues. Germline V gene sequence: CDR1 MGHDK, CDR2 SYGVNS. CDR3 bases: TGTGCCTCCCAGGGGGGGTATGATGGCTACACCTTC. Protein: CASQGGYDGYTF.

This clone was picked up a small number of times. The J gene is TRBJ2-3, the V gene TRBV30; 8 bases fit TRBD2. Trimming cost V 2 bases and J 2 bases; bases outside gene matches: 6. This CDR3 comprises 15 residues. Per the germline V gene, CDR1 is GTSNPN and CDR2 is SVGIG (reference sequence). CDR3 nucleotides: TGTGCCTGGAGTTGGGGCGGGGGGACCACAGATACGCAGTATTTT. It encodes CAWSWGGGTTDTQYF.

This chain connects TRBV29-1 to TRBJ2-7; 10 positions match TRBD1. The CDR3 spans 15 residues. Germline CDR1 SQVTM, CDR2 ANQGSEA. V lost 0 bases, J lost 4 bases, and 6 bases stayed unmatched. CDR3 DNA sequence: TGCAGCGTTGAAGATCCCGGGACAGGGGTTTACGAGCAGTACTTC. Protein sequence: CSVEDPGTGVYEQYF.

The chain is built from TRBV7-3 and TRBJ2-2; D possibly uses TRBD1 or TRBD2 (5 bases each). This CDR3 is built from 15 residues. CDR1 and CDR2 (germline): SGHTA, FQGTGA. V was trimmed by 5 bases and J by 5 bases, leaving 15 bases between them. In nucleotides, the CDR3 is TGTGCCAGCAGCCCAAGACGGGGCTCTACCGGGGAGCTGTTTTTT. Translating it yields CASSPRRGSTGELFF.

The chain has TRBV7-9 and TRBJ2-2; possibly TRBD1 for D (6 bases). The V end lost 5 bases, the J end lost 9 bases, and 10 bases lay between the germline ends. Germline loops: CDR1 SEHNR, CDR2 FQNEAQ (reference sequence). The CDR3 has 12 amino acids. CDR3 sequence: CASSPTGRELFF. CDR3 DNA: TGTGCCAGCAGCCCAACAGGGCGGGAGCTGTTTTTT.

The chain carries TRBV18 and TRBJ2-7; D gene uncertain. The CDR3 sequence is 11 residues long. Looked up from germline, CDR1 is KGHSH and CDR2 is LQKENI. V was clipped by 2 bases and J by 7 bases, with 6 bases between them. This CDR3 is CASSPGWEQYF. CDR3 DNA sequence: TGTGCCAGCTCACCAGGGTGGGAGCAGTACTTC.

The V gene is TRBV6-5, the J gene TRBJ2-7; D may be TRBD2 (6 bases). In germline, CDR1 is MNHEY, CDR2 SVGAGI. Trimming stripped 3 bases from V and 3 bases from J, with 9 bases between. This CDR3 has 13 amino acids. The DNA for the CDR3 is TGTGCCAGCAGTTATTACGGGGGCTACGAGCAGTACTTC. Translating it yields CASSYYGGYEQYF.

The V call is TRBV6-1, the J call TRBJ2-1; 11 nucleotides align to TRBD2. V lost 9 bases, J lost 5 bases, and 3 bases stayed unmatched. Looked up from germline, CDR1 is MNHNS and CDR2 is SASEGT. This CDR3 is built from 13 residues. The CDR3 here is CASSGGANNEQFF. DNA of the CDR3: TGTGCCAGTAGCGGGGGGGCGAACAATGAGCAGTTCTTC.

The genes are TRBV19 and TRBJ1-4, with D possibly TRBD1 on 5 matching bases. CDR1 and CDR2 (germline): LNHDA, SQIVND (reference sequence). V gave up 3 bases and J gave up 7 bases, with 15 bases separating them. This CDR3 is 15 amino acids long. Written as DNA, the CDR3 is TGTGCCAGTAGTATTACCGGGGGGATGGTTGAAAAACTGTTTTTT. Its protein is CASSITGGMVEKLFF.

The V call is TRBV11-2, the J call TRBJ2-1, with 8 bases that match TRBD2. In germline, CDR1 is SGHAT, CDR2 FQNNGV. Germline trimming cut 1 base from V and 8 bases from J; bases unmatched to any gene: 7. The CDR3 runs 15 residues. DNA of the CDR3: TGTGCCAGCAGCTTAGTCGGGGGGGCGGTTGATGAGCAGTTCTTC. It encodes CASSLVGGAVDEQFF.

This clone was counted between two and nine times. V gene TRBV19 combines with J gene TRBJ1-2; no clear D gene. V was pared by 9 bases and J by 0 bases, with 8 bases between. Germline CDR1 and CDR2: LNHDA and SQIVND (reference sequence). The CDR3 contains 12 residues. The CDR3 nucleotides are TGTGCCAGCAGGACCGCTAACTATGGCTACACCTTC. It specifies CASRTANYGYTF.

This clone was seen a single time. The J gene is TRBJ2-1, the V gene TRBV4-1, with D perhaps assigned TRBD1 or TRBD2 (6 bases each). V was pared by 0 bases and J by 5 bases, with 11 bases between. This CDR3 comprises 15 residues. Germline V gives CDR1 MGHRA, CDR2 YSYEKL. The CDR3 here is CASSQERGANNEQFF. The CDR3 region has the DNA TGCGCCAGCAGCCAAGAAAGGGGGGCTAACAATGAGCAGTTCTTC.

The chain uses TRBV30 and TRBJ2-7; tentatively, D is TRBD2 (5 bases). The V gene lost 4 bases and the J gene lost 9 bases, with 22 bases spanning the gap. The CDR3 runs 14 residues. The germline gives CDR1 GTSNPN, CDR2 SVGIG (reference sequence). Written as DNA, the CDR3 is TGTGCCTGGACCCAAGGGAGCCGGGCAAGCGTGCAGTACTTC. It yields the protein CAWTQGSRASVQYF.

The J gene is TRBJ2-7, the V gene TRBV9; either TRBD1 or TRBD2 may fit D (5 bases each). Deletions cut 4 bases from V and 3 bases from J, with 14 bases between. The CDR3 is 14 amino acids. Germline V gene sequence: CDR1 SGDLS, CDR2 YYNGEE. The CDR3 is CASSSSGTLYEQYF. CDR3 DNA: TGTGCCAGCAGCAGCTCCGGGACCCTCTACGAGCAGTACTTC.

This clone was observed a single time. The chain combines TRBV11-2 with TRBJ2-3; possible D gene TRBD2, 6 bases. This CDR3 is 12 amino acids long. The V end was cut by 7 bases, the J end by 6 bases, with 11 bases between. CDR1 and CDR2 from the germline V gene are SGHAT and FQNNGV. CDR3 sequence: CASTYRGDTQYF. The CDR3 region has the DNA TGTGCCAGCACCTACCGGGGGGATACGCAGTATTTT.

The rearrangement joins TRBV5-1 to TRBJ1-1, with D hard to call. Germline CDR1 and CDR2: SGHRS and YFSETQ. V was pared by 4 bases and J by 5 bases, with 6 bases between. This CDR3 comprises 11 residues. CDR3 region: CASSPGTEAFF. The DNA of the CDR3 is TGCGCCAGCAGCCCGGGTACTGAAGCTTTCTTT.

The rearrangement joins TRBV19 to TRBJ1-5; D unresolved. Germline-derived CDR1 and CDR2 are LNHDA and SQIVND (reference sequence). V shed 3 bases and J shed 9 bases, with 12 bases lying between them. CDR3 length: 13 amino acids. The CDR3: CASSITFRAPQHF. The CDR3 coding sequence is TGTGCCAGTAGTATTACATTCCGTGCGCCCCAGCATTTT. Using reference TRBV19 and TRBJ1-5 for the parts outside the CDR3, the full variable domain is DGGITQSPKYLFRKEGQNVTLSCEQNLNHDAMYWYRQDPGQGLRLIYYSQIVNDFQKGDIAEGYSVSREKKESFPLTVTSAQKNPTAFYLCASSITFRAPQHFGDGTRLSIL.